These 16 T cell receptor beta chains were all obtained from the same sample, sequenced in a study of cytomegalovirus exposure and HLA in healthy donors. 60 Vbeta and 13 Jbeta primers were used in PCR. Profiling relied on immunoSEQ multiplex PCR, and the TCRdb table lists in-frame clones only, not all of them. The data contain some 120,000 clones, 80% of them seen just once; the ten biggest clones take up approximately 0.22%. Sequencing was carried out using PBMCs. Receptors originate from a man aged 45-60 years in good health and CMV-seronegative.

The rearrangement uses TRBV30 and TRBJ1-6; no definite D call. V was cut by 3 bases and J by 2 bases, with 5 bases left in between. From germline, CDR1 is GTSNPN and CDR2 SVGIG (reference sequence). The CDR3 spans 13 residues. The CDR3 is CAWRSAYNSPLHF. CDR3 DNA sequence: TGTGCCTGGAGGTCGGCCTATAATTCACCCCTCCACTTT.

The rearrangement links TRBV5-1 to TRBJ2-5; 14 bases align to TRBD2. The V gene end was trimmed by 4 bases and the J gene end by 1 base; junction bases not matched to a gene: 6. The CDR3 covers 17 residues. The germline V gene encodes CDR1 SGHRS and CDR2 YFSETQ. The CDR3 DNA sequence: TGCGCCAGCAGCGAAGGACTAGCGGGAGGACCCCAAGAGACCCAGTACTTC. Translating it yields CASSEGLAGGPQETQYF.

This chain links TRBV30 with TRBJ1-5; 9 bases align to TRBD1. The end of the DNA fits TRBJ2-3 better, so the J call may be wrong. The CDR3 covers 15 residues. Germline CDR1 reads GTSNPN; CDR2 reads SVGIG (reference sequence). The CDR3 sequence: CAWSAGTGNRQPQYF. The CDR3 DNA is TGTGCCTGGAGTGCCGGGACAGGGAATCGCCAGCCCCAGTATTTT.

V usage is TRBV29-1 and J usage is TRBJ1-1; possible D gene TRBD1, 5 bases. CDR3 length equals 14 residues. Germline V gene lookup returns CDR1 SQVTM and CDR2 ANQGSEA. Trimming took off 5 bases at V and 0 bases at J, with 13 bases between the two ends. Here the CDR3 DNA reads TGCAGCGTTATGACAGACCAATTGAACACTGAAGCTTTCTTT. Translated: CSVMTDQLNTEAFF.

The genes are TRBV7-9 and TRBJ2-5, with D tentatively TRBD2 (5 bases). This CDR3 is 16 amino acids long. The germline V gene encodes CDR1 SEHNR and CDR2 FQNEAQ (reference sequence). V was clipped by 5 bases and J by 1 base, with 17 bases between them. The DNA for the CDR3 is TGTGCCAGCAGCAAGGTGACGGACTCCCTCCAAGAGACCCAGTACTTC. Amino acids: CASSKVTDSLQETQYF.

The chain uses TRBV2 and TRBJ2-2, with D possibly being TRBD1 (6 bases). The CDR3 contains 14 residues. Trimming left V 6 bases short and J 7 bases short, with 15 bases between. The germline gives CDR1 SNHLY, CDR2 FYNNEI. CDR3 in DNA: TGTGCCAGCAGAGAACAGGGTCCAAGCGGGGAGCTGTTTTTT. Amino acids: CASREQGPSGELFF.

CDR3: CASSLTGTFQETQYF. The CDR3 DNA reads as TGTGCCAGCAGCTTAACGGGGACTTTCCAAGAGACCCAGTACTTC. This rearrangement joins TRBV7-3 to TRBJ2-5; possibly TRBD2 for D (6 bases). This CDR3 region has 15 residues. With 0 bases removed from V and 1 base from J, the gap between germline ends came to 9 bases. The germline V gene encodes CDR1 SGHTA and CDR2 FQGTGA.

V usage is TRBV6-6 and J usage is TRBJ1-1; D may be TRBD1 (5 bases). V lost 6 bases to trimming and J lost 6 bases, with 17 bases between them. The germline CDR1 and CDR2 sequences are MNHNY and SVGAGI (reference sequence). The CDR3 has 14 residues. In DNA, the CDR3 is TGTGCCAGCAGGGGGCCAGCGAAGTTAGCTGAAGCTTTCTTT. Amino acid sequence: CASRGPAKLAEAFF.

This chain links TRBV5-4 with TRBJ1-3, with TRBD1 as a possible D gene (5 bases). Between the trimmed V and J ends, which lost 4 bases and 4 bases, there was a span of 18 bases. The CDR3 loop spans 16 amino acids. CDR1 is SGHNT and CDR2 is YYREEE in the germline V gene (reference sequence). In nucleotides, the CDR3 is TGTGCCAGCAGCCCCCGGTTCGGGGGTTCGGGAAACACCATATATTTT. Its translation is CASSPRFGGSGNTIYF.

This clone has just a few counts. V gene TRBV9 combines with J gene TRBJ2-3; 7 positions agree with TRBD2. The CDR3 contains 17 residues. Germline V gene sequence: CDR1 SGDLS, CDR2 YYNGEE. Trimming cost V 4 bases and J 0 bases; bases outside gene matches: 11. The CDR3 bases are TGTGCCAGCAGCCTACAAGGAGCGGGGCGTAGCACAGATACGCAGTATTTT. Translating gives CASSLQGAGRSTDTQYF.

The V call is TRBV7-8, the J call TRBJ1-6, with D possibly being TRBD1 (5 bases). Deletions cut 7 bases from V and 0 bases from J, with 13 bases between. Germline V gives CDR1 SGHVS, CDR2 FQNEAQ. The CDR3 totals 16 residues. The CDR3 bases are TGTGCCAGCACATCCAGGGCAAACTCCTATAATTCACCCCTCCACTTT. Protein product: CASTSRANSYNSPLHF. The whole variable domain, remainder taken from reference TRBV7-8 and TRBJ1-6, is GAGVSQSPRYKVAKRGQDVALRCDPISGHVSLFWYQQALGQGPEFLTYFQNEAQLDKSGLPSDRFFAERPEGSVSTLKIQRTQQEDSAVYLCASTSRANSYNSPLHFGNGTRLTVT.

The chain uses TRBV4-3 and TRBJ1-2; D is unresolved. The CDR3 is made up of 16 amino acids. CDR1 and CDR2 (germline): LGHNA, YSLEER. The V and J ends lost 0 bases and 1 base respectively, with 12 bases between them. The CDR3 DNA reads TGCGCCAGCAGCCAAGAGGTTGGGCGCGTTAACTATGGCTACACCTTC. It yields the protein CASSQEVGRVNYGYTF.

The count of this clone is one. The chain links TRBV4-2 to TRBJ2-1, with 9 bases fitting TRBD2. Germline CDR1 and CDR2: LGHNA and YNFKEQ. The V and J ends lost 0 bases and 0 bases, in that order; junction bases with no gene match: 6. The CDR3 is 18 residues long. DNA for the CDR3: TGTGCCAGCAGCCAAGAAATGGCGGGGGGGAGCTCCTACAATGAGCAGTTCTTC. This encodes CASSQEMAGGSSYNEQFF.

V and J are TRBV7-8 and TRBJ2-5; tentatively, D is TRBD1 (7 bases). V dropped 6 bases and J dropped 4 bases, with 27 bases sitting between them. The CDR3 is 18 amino acids. In germline, CDR1 is SGHVS, CDR2 FQNEAQ. The CDR3 region has the DNA TGTGCCAGCAGGGGGGGTGGGGGTAACAGGGGTCAGAGAGAGACCCAGTACTTC. Its protein product is CASRGGGGNRGQRETQYF.

The chain couples TRBV4-1 to TRBJ1-3, with a weak D call TRBD1 (5 bases). Germline V gives CDR1 MGHRA, CDR2 YSYEKL. The V end lost 0 bases, the J end lost 4 bases, and 13 bases lay between the germline ends. This CDR3 comprises 16 residues. CDR3 sequence: CASSQESSGLGNTIYF. CDR3 DNA sequence: TGCGCCAGCAGCCAAGAATCATCAGGGCTCGGAAACACCATATATTTT.

The chain combines TRBV4-3 with TRBJ2-3, with unresolved D. With 0 bases removed from V and 4 bases from J, the gap between germline ends came to 17 bases. Looked up from germline, CDR1 is LGHNA and CDR2 is YSLEER. The CDR3 is made up of 17 amino acids. The CDR3 bases are TGCGCCAGCAGCCAAGATTTTAACACTGCTCGGGCAGATACGCAGTATTTT. This sequence encodes CASSQDFNTARADTQYF.